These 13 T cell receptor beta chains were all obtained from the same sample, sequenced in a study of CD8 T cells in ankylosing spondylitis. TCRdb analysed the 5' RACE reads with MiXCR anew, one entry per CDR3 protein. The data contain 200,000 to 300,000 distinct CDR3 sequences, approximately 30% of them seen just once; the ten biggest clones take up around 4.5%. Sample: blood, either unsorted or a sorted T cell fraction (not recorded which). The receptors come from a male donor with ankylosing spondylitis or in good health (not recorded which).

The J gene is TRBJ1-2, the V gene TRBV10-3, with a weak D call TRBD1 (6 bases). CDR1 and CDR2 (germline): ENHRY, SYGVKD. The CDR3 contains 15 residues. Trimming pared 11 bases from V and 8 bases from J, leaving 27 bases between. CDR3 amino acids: CASSRAGEGGEGYTF. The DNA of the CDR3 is TGTGCCTCCTCCCGGGCGGGGGAAGGGGGTGAAGGCTACACCTTC.

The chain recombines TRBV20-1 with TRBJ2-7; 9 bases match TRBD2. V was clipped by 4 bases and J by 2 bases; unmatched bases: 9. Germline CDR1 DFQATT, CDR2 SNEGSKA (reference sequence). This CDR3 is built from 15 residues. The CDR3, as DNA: TGCAGTGCTACCCGACTAAGCGGGGGGCCCTACGAGCAGTACTTC. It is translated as CSATRLSGGPYEQYF.

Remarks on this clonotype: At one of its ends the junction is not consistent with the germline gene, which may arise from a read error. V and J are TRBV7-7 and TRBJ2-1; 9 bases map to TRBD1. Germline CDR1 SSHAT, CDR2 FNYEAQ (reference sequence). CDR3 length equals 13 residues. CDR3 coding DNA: TGTGCTAGCAGCGCGACAGGGGGGGGTGAGCAGTTCTTC. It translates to CASSATGGGEQFF.

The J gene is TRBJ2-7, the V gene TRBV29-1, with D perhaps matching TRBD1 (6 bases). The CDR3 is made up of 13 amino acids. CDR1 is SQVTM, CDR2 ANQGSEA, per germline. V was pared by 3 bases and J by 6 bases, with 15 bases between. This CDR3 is CSVERLGAGEQYF. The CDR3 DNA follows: TGCAGCGTTGAGAGGTTGGGGGCGGGCGAGCAGTACTTC.

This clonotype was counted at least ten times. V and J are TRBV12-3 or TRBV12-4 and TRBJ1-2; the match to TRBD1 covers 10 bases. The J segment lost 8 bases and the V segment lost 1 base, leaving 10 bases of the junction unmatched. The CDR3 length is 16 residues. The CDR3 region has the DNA TGTGCCAGCAGTTTAGTTATGACAGGGGGCATCGACGGCTACACCTTC. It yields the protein CASSLVMTGGIDGYTF.

The CDR3 DNA reads TGTGCCAGCAGGAGGGACCGGAATTCACCCCTCCACTTT. Protein product: CASRRDRNSPLHF. The genes are TRBV2 and TRBJ1-6; tentative D call: TRBD1 (5 bases). With 6 bases removed from V and 7 bases from J, the gap between germline ends came to 10 bases. Germline V lookup: CDR1 SNHLY, CDR2 FYNNEI. This CDR3 comprises 13 residues.

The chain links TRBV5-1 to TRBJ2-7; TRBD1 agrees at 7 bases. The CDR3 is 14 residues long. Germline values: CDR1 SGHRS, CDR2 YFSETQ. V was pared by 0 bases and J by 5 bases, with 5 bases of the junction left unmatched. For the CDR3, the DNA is TGCGCCAGCAGCTTGGGAAGGGGGCCCAACGAGCAGTACTTC. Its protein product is CASSLGRGPNEQYF.

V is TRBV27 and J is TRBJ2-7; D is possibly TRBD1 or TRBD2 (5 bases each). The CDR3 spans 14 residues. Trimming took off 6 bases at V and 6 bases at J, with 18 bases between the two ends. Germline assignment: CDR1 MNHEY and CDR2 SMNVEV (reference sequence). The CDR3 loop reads CASRPWSGTLEQYF. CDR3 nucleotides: TGTGCCAGCAGGCCCTGGTCGGGGACGCTCGAGCAGTACTTC.

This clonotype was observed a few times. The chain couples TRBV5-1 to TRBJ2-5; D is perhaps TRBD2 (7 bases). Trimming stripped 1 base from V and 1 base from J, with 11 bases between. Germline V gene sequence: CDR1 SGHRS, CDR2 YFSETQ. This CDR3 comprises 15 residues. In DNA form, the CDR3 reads TGCGCCAGCAGCTTGTCGGGGGGCCTCCAAGAGACCCAGTACTTC. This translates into CASSLSGGLQETQYF.

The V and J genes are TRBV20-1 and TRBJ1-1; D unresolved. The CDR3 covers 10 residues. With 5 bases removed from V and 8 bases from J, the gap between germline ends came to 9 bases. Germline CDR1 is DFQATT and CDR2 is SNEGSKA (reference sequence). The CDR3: CSAWVREAFF. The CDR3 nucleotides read TGCAGTGCTTGGGTTAGGGAAGCTTTCTTT.

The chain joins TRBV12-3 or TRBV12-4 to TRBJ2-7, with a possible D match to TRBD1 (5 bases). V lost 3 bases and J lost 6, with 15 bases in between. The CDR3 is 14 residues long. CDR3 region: CASSFSQGVGEQYF. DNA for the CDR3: TGTGCCAGCAGTTTCAGCCAGGGCGTCGGCGAGCAGTACTTC.

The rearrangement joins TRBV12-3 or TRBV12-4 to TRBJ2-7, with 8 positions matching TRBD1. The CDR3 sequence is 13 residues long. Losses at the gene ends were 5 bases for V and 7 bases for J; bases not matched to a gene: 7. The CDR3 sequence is CASSADRAREQYF. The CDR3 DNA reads TGTGCCAGCAGTGCGGACAGGGCACGGGAGCAGTACTTC.

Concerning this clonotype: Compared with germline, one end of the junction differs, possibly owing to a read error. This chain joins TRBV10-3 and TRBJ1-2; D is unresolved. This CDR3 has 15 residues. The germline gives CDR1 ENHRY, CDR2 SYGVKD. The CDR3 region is CAIRVGTELNDGYTF. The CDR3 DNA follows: TGTGCCATCAGAGTGGGAACTGAACTTAACGATGGCTACACCTTC.